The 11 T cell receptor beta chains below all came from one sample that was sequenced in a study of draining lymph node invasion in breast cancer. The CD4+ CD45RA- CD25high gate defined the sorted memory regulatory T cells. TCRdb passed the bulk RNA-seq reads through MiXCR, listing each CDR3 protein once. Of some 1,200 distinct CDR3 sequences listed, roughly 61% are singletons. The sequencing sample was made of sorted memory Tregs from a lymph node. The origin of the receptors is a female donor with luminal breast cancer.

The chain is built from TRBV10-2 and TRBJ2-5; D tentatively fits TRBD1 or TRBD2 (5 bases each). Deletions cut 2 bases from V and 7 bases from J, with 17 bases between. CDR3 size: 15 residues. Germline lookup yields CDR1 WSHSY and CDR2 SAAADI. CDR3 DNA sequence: TGCGCCAGCAGTGAGGGGGACCTAGTGCGTCCGACCCAGTACTTC. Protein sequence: CASSEGDLVRPTQYF.

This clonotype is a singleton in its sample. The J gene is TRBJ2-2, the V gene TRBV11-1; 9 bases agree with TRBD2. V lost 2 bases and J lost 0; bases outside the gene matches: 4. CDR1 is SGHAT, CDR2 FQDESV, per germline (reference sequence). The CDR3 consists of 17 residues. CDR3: CASSLFAGGPNTGELFF. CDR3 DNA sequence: TGTGCCAGCAGCTTATTCGCGGGGGGGCCGAACACCGGGGAGCTGTTTTTT.

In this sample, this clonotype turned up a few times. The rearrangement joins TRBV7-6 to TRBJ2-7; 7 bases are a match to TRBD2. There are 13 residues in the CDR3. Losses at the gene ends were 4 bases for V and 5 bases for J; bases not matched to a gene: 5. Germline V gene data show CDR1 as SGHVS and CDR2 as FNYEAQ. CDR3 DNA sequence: TGTGCCAGCAGCTCCCGGGGGGAGCACGAGCAGTACTTC. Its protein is CASSSRGEHEQYF.

CDR3 DNA sequence: TGTGCCAGTAAGGAGGACAGAGGGGCAAAAGTCTACAATGAGCAGTTCTTC. It codes for CASKEDRGAKVYNEQFF. The J gene is TRBJ2-1, the V gene TRBV6-2 or TRBV6-3; maybe TRBD1 (6 bases). The CDR3 covers 17 residues. Trimming stripped 9 bases from V and 3 bases from J, with 24 bases between. Germline V CDR1 and CDR2: MNHEY, SVGEGT.

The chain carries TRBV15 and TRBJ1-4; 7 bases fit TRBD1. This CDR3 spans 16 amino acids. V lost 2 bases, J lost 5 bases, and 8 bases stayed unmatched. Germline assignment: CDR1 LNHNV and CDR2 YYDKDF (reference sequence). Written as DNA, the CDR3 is TGTGCCACCAGCAGAAGCGTGGTGACAGGGAATGAAAAACTGTTTTTT. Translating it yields CATSRSVVTGNEKLFF.

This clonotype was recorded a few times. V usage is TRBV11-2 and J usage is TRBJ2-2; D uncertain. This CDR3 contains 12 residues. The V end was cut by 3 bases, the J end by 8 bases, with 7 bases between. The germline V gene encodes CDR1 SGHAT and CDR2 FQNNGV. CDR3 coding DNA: TGTGCCAGCAGCTTCTTGTCAGGGGAGCTGTTTTTT. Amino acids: CASSFLSGELFF.

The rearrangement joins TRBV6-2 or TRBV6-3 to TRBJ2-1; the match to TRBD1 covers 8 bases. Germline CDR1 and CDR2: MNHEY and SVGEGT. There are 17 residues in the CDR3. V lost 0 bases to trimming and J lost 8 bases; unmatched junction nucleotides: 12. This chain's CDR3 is CASSYSRISRGPDEQFF. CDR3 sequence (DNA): TGTGCCAGCAGTTACTCGAGAATTAGCAGGGGGCCAGATGAGCAGTTCTTC.

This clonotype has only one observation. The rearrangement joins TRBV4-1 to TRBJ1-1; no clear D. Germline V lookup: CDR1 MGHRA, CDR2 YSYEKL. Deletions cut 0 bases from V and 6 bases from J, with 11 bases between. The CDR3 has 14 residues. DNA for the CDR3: TGCGCCAGCAGCCAAGATCTAAGACTGCCTGAAGCTTTCTTT. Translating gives CASSQDLRLPEAFF.

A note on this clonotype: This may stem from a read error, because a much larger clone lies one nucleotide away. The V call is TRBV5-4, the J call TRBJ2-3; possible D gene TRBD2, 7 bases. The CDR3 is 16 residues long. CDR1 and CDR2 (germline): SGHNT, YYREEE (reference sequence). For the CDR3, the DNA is TGTGCCAGCAGCCGACCCTATGCGGGGGCAACAGATACGCATTATTTT. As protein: CASSRPYAGATDTHYF.

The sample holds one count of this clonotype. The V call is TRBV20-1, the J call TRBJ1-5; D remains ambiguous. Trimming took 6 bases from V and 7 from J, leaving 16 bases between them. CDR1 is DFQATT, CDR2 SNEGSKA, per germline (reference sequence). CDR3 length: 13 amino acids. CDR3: CSALAVNSQPQHF. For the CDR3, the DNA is TGCAGTGCCTTGGCGGTAAACAGCCAGCCCCAGCATTTT.

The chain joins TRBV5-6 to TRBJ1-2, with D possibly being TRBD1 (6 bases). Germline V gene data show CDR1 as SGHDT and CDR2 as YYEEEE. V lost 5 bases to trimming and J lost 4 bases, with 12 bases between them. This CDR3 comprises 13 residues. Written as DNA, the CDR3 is TGTGCCAGCAGTCCGACGGGGGCCTATGGCTACACCTTC. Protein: CASSPTGAYGYTF.